A single sample gave rise to the 32 T cell receptor beta chains below, sequenced in a study of breast tumors, draining lymph nodes, adjacent tissues. Samples came from axillary lymph nodes draining the breast cancer. TCRdb reprocessed the multiplex PCR reads via MiXCR and lists one record per CDR3 protein. This table holds approximately 150,000 distinct CDR3 sequences, 30% to 35% found once. Sequencing was performed on axillary lymph node tissue. The receptors shown here come from a female donor with breast cancer. Some clones in this sample may be carry-over from other donors' samples.

As for this clonotype: One base away lies a much larger clone, so this may be a sequencing read error. Without the conserved terminal phenylalanine or tryptophan, this CDR3 likely stems from a read error. The J gene is TRBJ2-1, the V gene TRBV14, with D possibly TRBD2 on 6 matching bases. The germline V and J ends were trimmed by 1 base and 9 bases, with 10 bases remaining between them. Germline values: CDR1 SGHDN, CDR2 FVKESK. The CDR3 sequence is 13 residues long. The CDR3 DNA follows: TGTGCCAGCAGCCAAGGAGGAGGGATTGAGCAGTTCTCC. It is translated as CASSQGGGIEQFS.

This clonotype came up many times. A junction end diverges from the germline sequence, so it may reflect a read error. The V gene is TRBV7-7, the J gene TRBJ2-5; D unclear. Germline V gene data show CDR1 as SSHAT and CDR2 as FNYEAQ (reference sequence). The CDR3 is 16 residues long. The CDR3 region has the DNA TGTGCTAGCAGCTCGTCCCCTGGACGGGTCCAAGAGACCCAGTACTTC. It yields the protein CASSSSPGRVQETQYF.

There are many counts of this clonotype. The chain uses TRBV5-6 and TRBJ2-7, with a weak D call TRBD2 (5 bases). The CDR3 loop spans 15 amino acids. V lost 0 bases to trimming and J lost 1 base, with 11 bases between them. Germline V gene lookup returns CDR1 SGHDT and CDR2 YYEEEE. DNA of the CDR3: TGTGCCAGCAGCTTGGAACTAGAGAGGTCCTACGAGCAGTACTTC. Encoded protein: CASSLELERSYEQYF.

The V call is TRBV13, the J call TRBJ2-3, with 10 nucleotides matching TRBD2. V dropped 3 bases and J dropped 3; count of bases not matched to a gene: 6. The CDR3 covers 16 residues. Germline CDR1 is PRHDT and CDR2 is FYEKMQ (reference sequence). Here the CDR3 reads CASSFGLADVTDTQYF. CDR3 coding DNA: TGTGCCAGCAGCTTTGGACTAGCGGATGTAACAGATACGCAGTATTTT.

The chain employs TRBV7-9 and TRBJ1-1, with 8 bases identical to TRBD1. Trimming cost V 5 bases and J 2 bases; bases outside gene matches: 7. Germline V gives CDR1 SEHNR, CDR2 FQNEAQ (reference sequence). The CDR3 spans 15 residues. DNA of the CDR3: TGTGCCAGCAGCAATTACAGGGGGGTCAACACTGAAGCTTTCTTT. The encoded protein is CASSNYRGVNTEAFF.

This rearrangement joins TRBV24-1 to TRBJ2-1, with TRBD2 matching 12 bases. Looked up from germline, CDR1 is KGHDR and CDR2 is SFDVKD. The CDR3 is 17 residues long. V gave up 1 base and J gave up 8 bases; unmatched junction bases: 8. In DNA form, the CDR3 reads TGTGCCACCAGTGATTTCACGACTAGCGGGGGTCTTGATGAGCAGTTCTTC. It codes for CATSDFTTSGGLDEQFF.

This clonotype was seen at least ten times. This chain uses TRBV19 with TRBJ2-1; TRBD2 agrees at 14 bases. Germline CDR1 LNHDA, CDR2 SQIVND (reference sequence). The CDR3 contains 17 residues. J was trimmed by 8 bases and V by 4 bases; bases with no gene match: 10. The CDR3 sequence: CASSTGTSGRVRDEQFF. Here the CDR3 DNA reads TGTGCCAGTAGTACCGGGACTAGCGGGAGAGTTAGAGATGAGCAGTTCTTC.

This clonotype was picked up many times. The J gene is TRBJ2-7, the V gene TRBV29-1, with D unclear. Germline CDR1 reads SQVTM; CDR2 reads ANQGSEA. The CDR3 contains 11 residues. With 7 bases removed from V and 0 bases from J, the gap between germline ends came to 7 bases. This CDR3 reads CSAESSYEQYF. CDR3 sequence (DNA): TGCAGCGCGGAGAGCTCCTACGAGCAGTACTTC.

The rearrangement joins TRBV28 to TRBJ2-2, with D possibly being TRBD1 or TRBD2 (6 bases each). The CDR3 runs 17 residues. V was pared by 3 bases and J by 3 bases, with 17 bases between. Germline CDR1 reads MDHEN; CDR2 reads SYDVKM. The CDR3 loop reads CASSLGGIVIYTGELFF. The CDR3 DNA sequence: TGTGCCAGCAGTTTGGGGGGCATAGTTATTTACACCGGGGAGCTGTTTTTT.

This clonotype was counted ten times or more. The rearrangement links TRBV12-3 or TRBV12-4 to TRBJ2-3; D is unresolved. CDR3 size: 15 residues. The V end was cut by 3 bases, the J end by 1 base, with 11 bases between. The CDR3 protein is CASSFPGSGTDTQYF. CDR3 in DNA: TGTGCCAGCAGTTTCCCCGGAAGTGGCACAGATACGCAGTATTTT.

On this clonotype itself: Since the CDR3 does not end with the conserved phenylalanine or tryptophan, this likely comes from a read error. No DNA is shown, since the ends of the CDR3 on it are uncertain; the CDR3 is the one TCRdb lists. V and J are TRBV11-1 and TRBJ1-2. Germline values: CDR1 SGHAT, CDR2 FQDESV (reference sequence). 17 amino acids form the CDR3, both terminal residues included. This CDR3 is CASSLNPRDSGDYGHTL.

At least ten counts were recorded for this clonotype. The chain joins TRBV10-2 to TRBJ2-3; TRBD2 aligns across 11 bases. CDR3 length: 18 residues. Germline CDR1 is WSHSY and CDR2 is SAAADI. V dropped 2 bases and J dropped 0; count of bases not matched to a gene: 7. The CDR3 reads CASSEVLAGASSTDTQYF. In nucleotides, the CDR3 is TGCGCCAGCAGTGAGGTACTAGCGGGAGCCTCCAGCACAGATACGCAGTATTTT.

The chain links TRBV11-2 to TRBJ2-5, with 10 nucleotides matching TRBD2. Germline trimming cut 2 bases from V and 3 bases from J; bases unmatched to any gene: 3. Germline values: CDR1 SGHAT, CDR2 FQNNGV. The CDR3 loop spans 15 amino acids. In DNA, the CDR3 is TGTGCCAGCAGCTTACTAGCGGGAGCCGAAGAGACCCAGTACTTC. Encoded protein: CASSLLAGAEETQYF.

This clonotype was counted at least ten times. This chain joins TRBV3-1 and TRBJ1-4; D unresolved. V lost 1 base to trimming and J lost 11 bases, with 17 bases between them. The length of the CDR3 is 15 residues. CDR1 is LGHDT, CDR2 YNNKEL, per germline (reference sequence). The CDR3 is CASSQVAGRRSKLFF. CDR3 nucleotides: TGTGCCAGCAGCCAAGTCGCCGGCCGGCGGAGCAAACTGTTTTTT.

In this sample, this clonotype turned up many times. The V call is TRBV5-1, the J call TRBJ2-2; D may be TRBD2 (5 bases). The V gene lost 4 bases and the J gene lost 0 bases, with 10 bases spanning the gap. Per germline, CDR1 SGHRS and CDR2 YFSETQ. The CDR3 is 15 residues long. The DNA of the CDR3 is TGCGCCAGCAGCCGGAGGACTGCGAACACCGGGGAGCTGTTTTTT. Its protein product is CASSRRTANTGELFF.

This clonotype was detected only a few times. J is TRBJ1-1 and V is TRBV30, with D possibly TRBD1 on 5 matching bases. The CDR3 contains 15 residues. V lost 4 bases to trimming and J lost 4 bases, with 19 bases between them. Per the germline V gene, CDR1 is GTSNPN and CDR2 is SVGIG (reference sequence). In DNA, the CDR3 is TGTGCCTGGACCGCCGGGACCTTGGGGAGCACTGAAGCTTTCTTT. Translating it yields CAWTAGTLGSTEAFF.

This clonotype occurred once. The rearrangement links TRBV11-2 to TRBJ1-4; a possible D gene is TRBD1 (5 bases). Trimming pared 1 base from V and 7 bases from J, leaving 10 bases between. This CDR3 comprises 14 residues. In germline, CDR1 is SGHAT, CDR2 FQNNGV. CDR3 in amino acids: CASSLGSGGEKLFF. CDR3 in DNA: TGTGCCAGCAGCTTAGGCAGCGGGGGTGAAAAACTGTTTTTT.

The table lists this clonotype with many counts. The CDR3 protein is CASRGNAGGVAETQYF. CDR3 nucleotide sequence: TGCGCCAGCAGGGGAAACGCAGGGGGCGTTGCGGAGACCCAGTACTTC. The chain is built from TRBV10-2 and TRBJ2-5; TRBD1 matches 8 bases. Germline V gene sequence: CDR1 WSHSY, CDR2 SAAADI. Losses at the gene ends were 6 bases for V and 5 bases for J; bases not matched to a gene: 14. The CDR3 spans 16 residues.

This clonotype appeared a few times. With a much larger clone just one base away, this may be a read error. The V call is TRBV20-1, the J call TRBJ2-7, with 7 nucleotides matching TRBD2. This CDR3 region has 13 residues. Germline CDR1 reads DFQATT; CDR2 reads SNEGSKA (reference sequence). CDR3 sequence: CSARVPSGYAQYF. The CDR3 coding sequence is TGCAGTGCTAGAGTGCCTAGCGGCTACGCGCAGTACTTC.

This clonotype occurred many times. This chain joins TRBV4-3 and TRBJ2-2; D is unresolved. The germline V gene encodes CDR1 LGHNA and CDR2 YSLEER. CDR3 length: 17 amino acids. Trimming cost V 0 bases and J 0 bases, with 11 bases left between them. The CDR3 DNA reads as TGCGCCAGCAGCCAAGATCGGCAGCGTGCGAACACCGGGGAGCTGTTTTTT. Encoded protein: CASSQDRQRANTGELFF.

This clonotype was seen at least ten times. V usage is TRBV13 and J usage is TRBJ2-5; unclear D gene. Germline V gene data show CDR1 as PRHDT and CDR2 as FYEKMQ (reference sequence). Trimming shortened V by 5 bases and J by 1 base, and 17 bases separated the two germline ends. This CDR3 is 16 amino acids long. This chain's CDR3 is CASSTYIDTTQETQYF. CDR3 coding DNA: TGTGCCAGCAGCACCTATATTGACACCACCCAAGAGACCCAGTACTTC.

This clonotype was seen repeatedly, ten times or more. The genes are TRBV6-6 and TRBJ1-2; 11 bases line up with TRBD1. From germline, CDR1 is MNHNY and CDR2 SVGAGI (reference sequence). Trimming cost V 0 bases and J 2 bases; bases outside gene matches: 5. The CDR3 spans 17 residues. The chain's CDR3 is CASSYSPGQGANYGYTF. The CDR3 coding sequence is TGTGCCAGCAGTTACTCTCCAGGACAGGGGGCAAACTATGGCTACACCTTC.

This clonotype was found many times. The chain has TRBV11-2 and TRBJ2-5, with D unresolved. This CDR3 spans 16 amino acids. Germline CDR1 SGHAT, CDR2 FQNNGV. V lost 1 base, J lost 2 bases, and 14 bases lay in between. The CDR3 region has the DNA TGTGCCAGCAGCTTAGTAGGCGGCATTCAACAAGAGACCCAGTACTTC. Translated: CASSLVGGIQQETQYF.

CDR3 amino acids: CASSGGGEAFF. The DNA of the CDR3 is TGTGCCAGCAGCGGTGGAGGTGAAGCTTTCTTT. This chain joins TRBV5-5 and TRBJ1-1; no definite D call. CDR3 length equals 11 residues. CDR1 and CDR2 (germline): SGHKS, YYEKEE (reference sequence). V shed 4 bases and J shed 7 bases, with 8 bases lying between them.

There are many counts of this clonotype. The chain employs TRBV6-1 and TRBJ2-7, with D perhaps TRBD1 or TRBD2 (6 bases each). Germline CDR1 reads MNHNS; CDR2 reads SASEGT. Between the trimmed V and J ends, which lost 6 bases and 0 bases, there was a span of 15 bases. This CDR3 spans 15 amino acids. CDR3 sequence (DNA): TGTGCCAGCAGCCCCAGACAGGACTACTCCTACGAGCAGTACTTC. Its protein product is CASSPRQDYSYEQYF.

This clonotype was counted between two and nine times. This sequence joins TRBV9 and TRBJ1-1; weak D call: TRBD1 (6 bases). This CDR3 has 16 amino acids. V gave up 3 bases and J gave up 0 bases, with 15 bases separating them. CDR1 SGDLS and CDR2 YYNGEE come from the germline V gene. The CDR3 reads CASSAETGTMNTEAFF. In DNA, the CDR3 is TGTGCCAGCAGCGCGGAGACCGGGACAATGAACACTGAAGCTTTCTTT. The full variable domain, in which reference TRBV9 and TRBJ1-1 provide the parts outside the CDR3, is DSGVTQTPKHLITATGQRVTLRCSPRSGDLSVYWYQQSLDQGLQFLIQYYNGEERAKGNILERFSAQQFPDLHSELNLSSLELGDSALYFCASSAETGTMNTEAFFGQGTRLTVV.

This clonotype was recorded many times. The chain joins TRBV6-5 to TRBJ2-3; D uncertain. Germline CDR1 is MNHEY and CDR2 is SVGAGI. The CDR3 length is 14 residues. The V end was cut by 0 bases, the J end by 4 bases, with 8 bases between. CDR3 region: CASSYSRWADTQYF. CDR3 DNA: TGTGCCAGCAGTTACTCTCGATGGGCAGATACGCAGTATTTT.

This clonotype was seen ten or more times. V gene TRBV27 combines with J gene TRBJ1-2; 7 bases agree with TRBD1. The CDR3 loop spans 16 amino acids. Germline trimming cut 2 bases from V and 4 bases from J; bases unmatched to any gene: 10. Germline CDR1 reads MNHEY; CDR2 reads SMNVEV (reference sequence). CDR3 in DNA: TGTGCCAGCAGTTTACTTGTAGCAGGGGGACCCTATGGCTACACCTTC. Its translation is CASSLLVAGGPYGYTF.

The genes are TRBV14 and TRBJ2-3; 7 bases align to TRBD2. The CDR3 has 16 amino acids. Germline trimming cut 0 bases from V and 6 bases from J; bases unmatched to any gene: 9. CDR1 and CDR2 (germline): SGHDN, FVKESK. CDR3 sequence reads: CASSQDLTSGADTQYF. The CDR3 DNA reads as TGTGCCAGCAGCCAAGACTTGACAAGCGGGGCCGATACGCAGTATTTT.

The chain couples TRBV10-3 to TRBJ1-2, with D possibly being TRBD1 (6 bases). CDR1 and CDR2 from the germline V gene are ENHRY and SYGVKD. The CDR3 loop spans 16 amino acids. V lost 3 bases, J lost 7 bases, and 21 bases lay in between. The CDR3 reads CAISDSGTFRVSGYTF. CDR3 sequence (DNA): TGTGCCATCAGTGACTCCGGGACATTCCGCGTTAGTGGCTACACCTTC.

This clonotype was found a few times. The genes are TRBV27 and TRBJ1-5; 9 bases align to TRBD1. CDR1 MNHEY and CDR2 SMNVEV come from the germline V gene (reference sequence). J was trimmed by 5 bases and V by 5 bases; bases with no gene match: 4. This CDR3 region has 14 residues. The CDR3 DNA sequence: TGTGCCAGCAGTCGGACAGGGGCCGATCAGCCCCAGCATTTT. It yields the protein CASSRTGADQPQHF.

V usage is TRBV9 and J usage is TRBJ2-2; 8 positions agree with TRBD1. With V trimmed by 3 bases and J by 2 bases, 9 bases remained unmatched. Germline V CDR1 and CDR2: SGDLS, YYNGEE. The CDR3 extends over 17 amino acids. The CDR3 spells CASSAPTGQANTGELFF. The CDR3 nucleotides are TGTGCCAGCAGCGCACCGACGGGACAGGCCAACACCGGGGAGCTGTTTTTT.